Listed here are 26 T cell receptor beta chains from one sample, sequenced in a study of glioma-infiltrating T cells after dendritic cell vaccination. Sample time point: after dendritic cell vaccination, including at tumor progression/relapse. Using immunoSEQ multiplex PCR, the repertoire was profiled, and TCRdb retains in-frame clones only, with some absent. The sample shows 80,000 to 95,000 clones, 85% of them seen only once. The sequencing used blood, collected after dendritic cell vaccination. The receptor set was obtained from a human donor with glioblastoma.

This sequence joins TRBV7-6 and TRBJ2-3; TRBD2 matches at 9 bases. The V gene's germline CDR1 is SGHVS and CDR2 FNYEAQ. The CDR3 has 18 amino acids. J lost 4 bases, V lost 1 base, and 12 bases had no gene match. The CDR3 reads CASSLGLGSGGRADTQYF. The CDR3 DNA sequence: TGTGCCAGCAGCTTAGGTTTGGGTAGCGGGGGTAGGGCAGATACGCAGTATTTT.

In its sample, this clone was seen a few times. The chain has TRBV10-3 and TRBJ2-7, with 12 bases lining up with TRBD1. This CDR3 is built from 17 residues. The germline V gene encodes CDR1 ENHRY and CDR2 SYGVKD. Trimming removed 0 bases from V and 2 bases from J; junction bases left unmatched: 5. For the CDR3, the DNA is TGTGCCATCAGTGAGTCCCGGGACAGGGGGCGCACCTACGAGCAGTACTTC. Residues: CAISESRDRGRTYEQYF.

The genes are TRBV15 and TRBJ2-5, with D tentatively TRBD1 (6 bases). The J call may be faulty, since TRBJ2-7 better matches the DNA end. This CDR3 is 14 amino acids long. The germline CDR1 and CDR2 sequences are LNHNV and YYDKDF (reference sequence). The CDR3 sequence: CATSRADSSYEQYF. CDR3 coding DNA: TGTGCCACCAGCAGAGCGGACAGTTCCTACGAGCAGTACTTC.

The chain carries TRBV7-9 and TRBJ2-1, with 7 bases identical to TRBD2. Germline V gene sequence: CDR1 SEHNR, CDR2 FQNEAQ (reference sequence). V lost 4 bases and J lost 9; bases outside the gene matches: 15. This CDR3 is 16 amino acids long. The CDR3 region is CASSYTGTILPSEQFF. The DNA of the CDR3 is TGTGCCAGCAGCTACACCGGGACTATATTGCCCAGTGAGCAGTTCTTC. Using reference TRBV7-9 and TRBJ2-1 for the parts outside the CDR3, the full variable domain is DTGVSQNPRHKITKRGQNVTFRCDPISEHNRLYWYRQTLGQGPEFLTYFQNEAQLEKSRLLSDRFSAERPKGSFSTLEIQRTEQGDSAMYLCASSYTGTILPSEQFFGPGTRLTVL.

The V gene is TRBV5-1, the J gene TRBJ2-1; 7 nucleotides agree with TRBD1. The CDR3 loop spans 14 amino acids. V was clipped by 4 bases and J by 8 bases; unmatched bases: 9. Germline V gene sequence: CDR1 SGHRS, CDR2 YFSETQ. CDR3 loop: CASSPGLDRDEQFF. The DNA for the CDR3 is TGCGCCAGCAGCCCCGGTCTTGACAGGGATGAGCAGTTCTTC.

The chain couples TRBV9 to TRBJ2-5; TRBD1 is a possible D gene (5 bases). Looked up from germline, CDR1 is SGDLS and CDR2 is YYNGEE. CDR3 length: 14 residues. Trimming removed 0 bases from V and 2 bases from J, with 8 bases in between. CDR3 DNA: TGTGCCAGCAGCGTAGCTTCAGGGCAAGAGACCCAGTACTTC. This sequence encodes CASSVASGQETQYF.

Here the CDR3 reads CASSPGQGAYNEQFF. The CDR3 bases are TGCGCCAGCAGCCCCGGACAGGGGGCTTACAATGAGCAGTTCTTC. The chain joins TRBV5-1 to TRBJ2-1; TRBD1 agrees at 11 bases. CDR3 length: 15 amino acids. CDR1 and CDR2 from the germline V gene are SGHRS and YFSETQ. V was clipped by 4 bases and J by 4 bases; unmatched bases: 4.

The rearrangement links TRBV5-8 to TRBJ1-3; D unresolved. Trimming shortened V by 5 bases and J by 0 bases, and 9 bases separated the two germline ends. This CDR3 spans 14 amino acids. In germline, CDR1 is SGHTS, CDR2 YDEGEE. In nucleotides, the CDR3 is TGTGCCAGCAGTCCTACCTTCTCTGGAAACACCATATATTTT. Its protein product is CASSPTFSGNTIYF.

The chain combines TRBV18 with TRBJ2-7; maybe TRBD1 (5 bases). V was clipped by 2 bases and J by 4 bases, with 15 bases between them. The germline CDR1 and CDR2 sequences are KGHSH and LQKENI. The CDR3 is 15 residues long. CDR3 protein: CASSPAGLNAYEQYF. The DNA for the CDR3 is TGTGCCAGCTCACCAGCAGGGTTAAATGCTTACGAGCAGTACTTC.

This sequence joins TRBV6-4 and TRBJ2-1; 9 nucleotides line up with TRBD2. This CDR3 comprises 16 residues. Unmatched junction bases numbered 6, after V lost 2 bases and J lost 4 bases. Germline CDR1 is MRHNA and CDR2 is SNTAGT. The CDR3: CASSDNAGGIYNEQFF. The CDR3 nucleotides are TGTGCCAGCAGTGACAATGCGGGAGGGATATACAATGAGCAGTTCTTC.

The chain carries TRBV19 and TRBJ1-3, with D possibly matching TRBD1 (6 bases). CDR1 is LNHDA and CDR2 is SQIVND in the germline V gene (reference sequence). CDR3 size: 16 residues. Trimming removed 0 bases from V and 4 bases from J, with 13 bases in between. The CDR3 loop is CASSIERGARGNTIYF. CDR3 coding DNA: TGTGCCAGTAGTATAGAGCGGGGGGCGCGAGGAAACACCATATATTTT. Filled out from reference TRBV19 and TRBJ1-3, the complete variable domain reads DGGITQSPKYLFRKEGQNVTLSCEQNLNHDAMYWYRQDPGQGLRLIYYSQIVNDFQKGDIAEGYSVSREKKESFPLTVTSAQKNPTAFYLCASSIERGARGNTIYFGEGSWLTVV.

The gene calls are TRBV6-5 and TRBJ2-7, with a possible D match to TRBD1 (5 bases). The CDR3 consists of 13 residues. V was pared by 0 bases and J by 2 bases, with 5 bases between. Germline CDR1 is MNHEY and CDR2 is SVGAGI. The CDR3 coding sequence is TGTGCCAGCAGTTACTCGGACACCTACGAGCAGTACTTC. This codes for CASSYSDTYEQYF.

This rearrangement joins TRBV9 to TRBJ2-1; maybe TRBD1 (5 bases). CDR3 length: 12 residues. CDR1 SGDLS and CDR2 YYNGEE come from the germline V gene. V lost 3 bases to trimming and J lost 8 bases, with 9 bases between them. The CDR3, as DNA: TGTGCCAGCAGCGCCAGGGCCGATGAGCAGTTCTTC. The encoded protein is CASSARADEQFF.

The chain carries TRBV21-1 and TRBJ1-2. TRBV21-1 is a listed pseudogene. The CDR3 length is 14 residues. The CDR3 region has the DNA TGTGCCTCGACTGGGGGGGGCAAGGACTATGGCTACACCTTC. Its translation is CASTGGGKDYGYTF.

This clone was detected a few times. The chain is built from TRBV2 and TRBJ2-1, with 11 bases fitting TRBD2. This CDR3 spans 18 amino acids. The germline CDR1 and CDR2 sequences are SNHLY and FYNNEI. With V trimmed by 4 bases and J by 7 bases, 15 bases remained unmatched. CDR3 in amino acids: CASSGPTISGRAGNEQFF. The CDR3 DNA sequence: TGTGCCAGCAGTGGCCCGACCATTAGCGGGAGGGCCGGGAATGAGCAGTTCTTC.

Concerning this clone: Other nucleotide sequences from this sample produce the same CDR3. The V and J genes are TRBV5-1 and TRBJ2-3; 7 bases map to TRBD1. Germline V gene sequence: CDR1 SGHRS, CDR2 YFSETQ. CDR3 length: 14 residues. V dropped 3 bases and J dropped 1; count of bases not matched to a gene: 2. As DNA, the CDR3 is TGCGCCAGCAGCTCCGGACAGGGCACAGATACGCAGTATTTT. Its translation is CASSSGQGTDTQYF.

The chain recombines TRBV30 with TRBJ2-2; tentatively, D is TRBD1 (5 bases). Deletions cut 7 bases from V and 4 bases from J, with 16 bases between. Germline V lookup: CDR1 GTSNPN, CDR2 SVGIG (reference sequence). This CDR3 has 14 amino acids. The CDR3 reads CAFPRVVGTGELFF. The CDR3 bases are TGTGCCTTCCCCAGGGTCGTGGGCACCGGGGAGCTGTTTTTT.

The genes are TRBV2 and TRBJ1-1; unclear D gene. The CDR3 has 14 amino acids. V gave up 4 bases and J gave up 0 bases, with 9 bases separating them. CDR1 SNHLY and CDR2 FYNNEI come from the germline V gene. CDR3 nucleotides: TGTGCCAGCAGTGCCTACGGTATGAACACTGAAGCTTTCTTT. Translation gives CASSAYGMNTEAFF.

This sequence joins TRBV7-2 and TRBJ1-2, with D possibly being TRBD1 (6 bases). The CDR3 is 14 amino acids. Germline CDR1 SGHTA, CDR2 FQGNSA. The V end was cut by 1 base, the J end by 2 bases, with 8 bases between. For the CDR3, the DNA is TGTGCCAGCAGCTTAGGACAGGACAACTATGGCTACACCTTC. Its translation: CASSLGQDNYGYTF.

The genes are TRBV7-9 and TRBJ2-1; 10 positions agree with TRBD2. CDR1 and CDR2 from the germline V gene are SEHNR and FQNEAQ (reference sequence). Unmatched junction bases numbered 9, after V lost 2 bases and J lost 5 bases. This CDR3 comprises 17 residues. CDR3 region: CASSLTETSGIDNEQFF. The CDR3 DNA follows: TGTGCCAGCAGCTTAACCGAAACTAGCGGGATTGACAATGAGCAGTTCTTC. The whole variable domain, remainder taken from reference TRBV7-9 and TRBJ2-1, is DTGVSQNPRHKITKRGQNVTFRCDPISEHNRLYWYRQTLGQGPEFLTYFQNEAQLEKSRLLSDRFSAERPKGSFSTLEIQRTEQGDSAMYLCASSLTETSGIDNEQFFGPGTRLTVL.

The J gene is TRBJ1-4, the V gene TRBV27, with 7 bases fitting TRBD1. This CDR3 spans 15 amino acids. Losses at the gene ends were 5 bases for V and 8 bases for J; bases not matched to a gene: 11. Germline CDR1 reads MNHEY; CDR2 reads SMNVEV (reference sequence). CDR3 amino acids: CASSHRDSRSEKLFF. The CDR3 nucleotides read TGTGCCAGCAGTCACCGGGACAGTCGGTCCGAAAAACTGTTTTTT.

The V and J genes are TRBV6-4 and TRBJ2-3, with 7 bases fitting TRBD1. The CDR3 has 14 residues. With 5 bases clipped from V and 5 bases from J, the junction kept 7 bases outside the gene matches. Germline-derived CDR1 and CDR2 are MRHNA and SNTAGT. The CDR3 region is CASSQGGAGDTQYF. The CDR3, as DNA: TGTGCCAGCAGTCAAGGGGGCGCCGGAGATACGCAGTATTTT.

The J gene is TRBJ1-5, the V gene TRBV5-6; D remains ambiguous. This CDR3 spans 14 amino acids. Germline V CDR1 and CDR2: SGHDT, YYEEEE. The V end was cut by 0 bases, the J end by 1 base, with 5 bases between. Written as DNA, the CDR3 is TGTGCCAGCAGCTTGGGCCAGAGCAATCAGCCCCAGCATTTT. Translated: CASSLGQSNQPQHF.

This chain links TRBV2 with TRBJ1-2; D might be TRBD1 (5 bases). V lost 6 bases to trimming and J lost 0 bases, with 11 bases between them. Germline V lookup: CDR1 SNHLY, CDR2 FYNNEI. This CDR3 region has 14 residues. The CDR3 nucleotides are TGTGCCAGCAGGCTGGGGCAGCCTAACTATGGCTACACCTTC. This gives the protein CASRLGQPNYGYTF.

This clone was seen more than once but under ten times. The chain recombines TRBV4-2 with TRBJ1-2, with D unresolved. This CDR3 spans 14 amino acids. The V end lost 0 bases, the J end lost 6 bases, and 11 bases lay between the germline ends. Germline V gene data show CDR1 as LGHNA and CDR2 as YNFKEQ. The CDR3 here is CASSQDMGRDGYTF. The CDR3 DNA follows: TGTGCCAGCAGCCAAGATATGGGGAGGGATGGCTACACCTTC.

This clone appeared once. The V and J genes are TRBV9 and TRBJ2-7; no clear D. This CDR3 is built from 14 residues. CDR1 and CDR2 (germline): SGDLS, YYNGEE. The germline V and J ends were trimmed by 2 bases and 3 bases, with 12 bases remaining between them. This chain's CDR3 is CASSVGPDIYEQYF. In DNA, the CDR3 is TGTGCCAGCAGCGTGGGTCCCGACATCTACGAGCAGTACTTC.